This T cell receptor (beta chain) is drawn from a study of cytomegalovirus exposure and HLA in healthy donors. Overall study results and limits: As a later analysis revealed, the rate of TCR association differed by HLA locus, with DRB1 most and HLA-C fewest.

The CDR3 covers 12 residues. Deletions cut 9 bases from V and 0 bases from J, with 8 bases between. The V gene's germline CDR1 is WSHSY and CDR2 SAAADI. Worth noting for this clone: Its antigen is not known.

Donors sampled were nominally healthy, though unrecorded immune exposures were likely. PCR was performed using 60 Vbeta and 13 Jbeta primers. The method was immunoSEQ multiplex PCR; TCRdb's version includes in-frame clones alone and lacks a portion of them. The sample holds about 170,000 clones; roughly 76% are singletons and the top ten take about 2.5%. What was sequenced was PBMCs. This receptor was obtained from a male donor in good health and CMV-seronegative. The chain couples TRBV10-2 to TRBJ1-2, with D unclear. The CDR3 spells CASGGTNYGYTF. As DNA, the CDR3 is TGCGCCAGTGGCGGGACTAACTATGGCTACACCTTC.